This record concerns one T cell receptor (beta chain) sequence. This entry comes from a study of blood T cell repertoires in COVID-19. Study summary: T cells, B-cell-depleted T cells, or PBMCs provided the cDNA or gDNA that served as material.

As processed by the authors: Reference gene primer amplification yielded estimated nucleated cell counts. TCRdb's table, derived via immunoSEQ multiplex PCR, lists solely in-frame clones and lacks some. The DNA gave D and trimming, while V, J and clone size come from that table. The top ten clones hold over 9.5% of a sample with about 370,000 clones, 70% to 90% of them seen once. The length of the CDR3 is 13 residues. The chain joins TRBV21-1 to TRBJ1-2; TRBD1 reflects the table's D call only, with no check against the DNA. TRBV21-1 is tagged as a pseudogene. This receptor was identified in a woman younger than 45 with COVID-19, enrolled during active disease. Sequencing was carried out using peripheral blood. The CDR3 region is CASSKRQGDGYTF. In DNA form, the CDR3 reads TGTGCCAGCAGCAAACGGCAGGGTGATGGCTACACCTTC.